This TCR beta chain was identified during a study of vaccination and CD4 T cells after COVID-19. Study-level information: Stimulation of cells relied on overlapping spike peptides derived from SARS-CoV-2, HCoV-NL63, HCoV-OC43 and HCoV-229E. Findings and caveats of the study: Sampling was limited to relatively few convalescent patients, with no early post-infection timepoints studied.

Sequence data for DNA of cultured CD4+ T cells were generated by the Oncomine TCR Beta short-read assay. Cultured CD4+ T cells yielded the extracted genomic DNA. TCRdb itself ran the PCR reads through MiXCR, one entry per CDR3 protein. The sample contains approximately 11,000 distinct CDR3 sequences, 30% to 50% of which appear only once. The CDR3 has 16 residues. V lost 1 base to trimming and J lost 1 base, with 14 bases between them. The germline CDR1 and CDR2 sequences are DFQATT and SNEGSKA (reference sequence). As for this clonotype: Its cognate antigen is unknown.

Specified treatment: roughly 10-day PBMC culture with coronavirus spike peptide pools or control peptides (ViraFEST assay). During the years 2011-2018, before the COVID-19 pandemic, the unexposed donor's CD4+ T cells were collected. The chain uses TRBV20-1 and TRBJ2-4, with D perhaps TRBD1 (6 bases). The sample was CD4+ T cells from blood, cultured in vitro. The TCR originated in a human donor in good health. The CDR3 is CSARGRTADAKNIQYF. CDR3 coding DNA: TGCAGTGCTAGAGGGAGGACAGCTGATGCCAAAAACATTCAGTACTTC.